This TCR beta chain was captured in a study of cytomegalovirus exposure and HLA in healthy donors. Trimming cost V 0 bases and J 4 bases; bases outside gene matches: 11. CDR3 length equals 18 residues. Germline loops: CDR1 MGHRA, CDR2 YSYEKL. The study, taken as a whole, reports: Previous analysis showed most TCR beta V segments were productive about 90% or about 30% of the time. TCR association rates varied by HLA locus in a later analysis, with DRB1 highest and HLA-C lowest.

In the PCR, 60 Vbeta and 13 Jbeta primers were used. The assay was immunoSEQ multiplex PCR, and TCRdb's table has in-frame clones only and misses some. The sample holds some 140,000 clones, about 80% seen once. In regard to this clone: Its antigen is unknown.

The specimen was PBMCs. The receptor was derived from a male donor in good health and CMV-seropositive. The V call is TRBV4-1, the J call TRBJ1-2; TRBD1 agrees at 10 bases. CDR3 DNA: TGCGCCAGCAGCCAAGAGCCGCCGGGACAGGGGATTCTCTATGGCTACACCTTC. Its translation is CASSQEPPGQGILYGYTF.